Shown below are 12 T cell receptor beta chains from a single sample sequenced in a study of T cells of healthy individuals. TCRdb re-analysed the 5' RACE reads in MiXCR, keeping a single row per CDR3 protein. The sample records about 82,000 distinct CDR3 sequences, approximately 4.7% being singletons. The origin of the receptors is a female donor in good health.

There are many counts of this clonotype. The chain has TRBV7-2 and TRBJ2-3; 11 bases line up with TRBD2. V trimming: 5 bases; J trimming: 7 bases; junction bases outside the gene matches: 11. CDR1 and CDR2 (germline): SGHTA, FQGNSA. The CDR3 has 16 residues. CDR3 region: CASSPRIGTSGYTQYF. CDR3 nucleotide sequence: TGTGCCAGCAGCCCCAGAATTGGGACTAGCGGATATACGCAGTATTTT.

This clonotype was counted at least ten times. The CDR3 protein is CATSDLPGDERETQYF. In DNA, the CDR3 is TGTGCCACCAGTGATTTACCAGGGGATGAAAGAGAGACCCAGTACTTC. The chain links TRBV24-1 to TRBJ2-5; weak D call: TRBD1 (6 bases). Germline V gene sequence: CDR1 KGHDR, CDR2 SFDVKD. The CDR3 sequence is 16 residues long. V dropped 1 base and J dropped 4 bases, with 15 bases sitting between them.

This clonotype has a count of ten or more. CDR3 bases: TGTGCCAGCAGTGGACGCCGACAGGGGAAGTACTTC. Translated, it gives CASSGRRQGKYF. The chain employs TRBV2 and TRBJ2-7; 8 nucleotides agree with TRBD1. The CDR3 is 12 amino acids. The V segment lost 4 bases and the J segment 11 bases; nucleotides outside the gene matches: 7. In germline, CDR1 is SNHLY, CDR2 FYNNEI.

This chain links TRBV11-2 with TRBJ2-3; weak D call: TRBD1 (6 bases). The germline V gene has CDR1 SGHAT and CDR2 FQNNGV. Trimming pared 5 bases from V and 1 base from J, leaving 19 bases between. CDR3 length equals 17 residues. The CDR3 here is CASSQWGRGRGTDTQYF. The CDR3 DNA sequence: TGTGCCAGCAGCCAATGGGGCAGGGGCAGGGGCACAGATACGCAGTATTTT.

The V gene is TRBV27, the J gene TRBJ1-2; TRBD1 is a possible D gene (6 bases). V lost 4 bases and J 2 bases, leaving 23 bases between the germline ends. This CDR3 spans 18 amino acids. Germline assignment: CDR1 MNHEY and CDR2 SMNVEV (reference sequence). CDR3 in amino acids: CASSSDRDHYKPNYGYTF. CDR3 sequence (DNA): TGTGCCAGCAGTTCGGACAGAGATCATTATAAACCAAACTATGGCTACACCTTC.

This clonotype showed up many times. V is TRBV28 and J is TRBJ1-2; D unresolved. CDR3 size: 11 residues. Trimming took off 3 bases at V and 8 bases at J, with 7 bases between the two ends. Germline V gene data show CDR1 as MDHEN and CDR2 as SYDVKM. The CDR3 DNA sequence: TGTGCCAGCAGTTTGTTCGGGGGCTACACCTTC. Protein sequence: CASSLFGGYTF.

The table lists this clonotype with a few counts. CDR3 region: CASSYGGPKYNEQFF. The CDR3 bases are TGTGCCAGCAGTTACGGGGGGCCTAAGTACAATGAGCAGTTCTTC. This chain uses TRBV6-2 or TRBV6-3 with TRBJ2-1; D is tentatively TRBD1 or TRBD2 (6 bases each). CDR3 length equals 15 residues. Trimming left V 2 bases short and J 4 bases short, with 12 bases between. The germline CDR1 and CDR2 sequences are MNHEY and SVGEGT.

This clonotype has at least ten counts. The chain employs TRBV3-1 and TRBJ1-4; D perhaps matches TRBD1 (5 bases). Trimming left V 4 bases short and J 1 base short, with 10 bases between. Germline CDR1 is LGHDT and CDR2 is YNNKEL (reference sequence). This CDR3 has 15 residues. CDR3 residues: CASSPSGGTNEKLFF. CDR3 DNA sequence: TGTGCCAGCAGCCCCAGTGGGGGAACTAATGAAAAACTGTTTTTT. Based on the CDR3 plus reference TRBV3-1 and TRBJ1-4, the full variable domain is DTAVSQTPKYLVTQMGNDKSIKCEQNLGHDTMYWYKQDSKKFLKIMFSYNNKELIINETVPNRFSPKSPDKAHLNLHINSLELGDSAVYFCASSPSGGTNEKLFFGSGTQLSVL.

In its sample, this clonotype was seen many times. The genes are TRBV12-3 or TRBV12-4 and TRBJ2-1; D unclear. V was pared by 3 bases and J by 11 bases, with 5 bases between. The CDR3 length is 10 residues. The CDR3 DNA reads TGTGCCAGCAGTTTGGGTCAGCAGTTCTTC. Encoded protein: CASSLGQQFF.

This clonotype was detected many times. The chain uses TRBV29-1 and TRBJ2-2; 13 bases align to TRBD2. From germline, CDR1 is SQVTM and CDR2 ANQGSEA. This CDR3 region has 14 residues. Trimming took 7 bases from V and 5 from J; bases not matched to a gene: 4. This CDR3 reads CSARTSGGTGELFF. CDR3 nucleotide sequence: TGCAGCGCCAGGACTAGCGGGGGAACCGGGGAGCTGTTTTTT.

The chain has TRBV4-2 and TRBJ2-7, with TRBD2 matching 7 bases. The CDR3 has 16 amino acids. The germline CDR1 and CDR2 sequences are LGHNA and YNFKEQ. V trimming: 0 bases; J trimming: 7 bases; junction bases outside the gene matches: 12. CDR3 sequence (DNA): TGTGCCAGCAGCCAAGATGTGGCTAGCGGTTTGAGGGAGCAGTACTTC. This sequence encodes CASSQDVASGLREQYF.

This clonotype was observed many times. The J gene is TRBJ1-2, the V gene TRBV29-1; weak D call: TRBD1 (6 bases). The germline V gene has CDR1 SQVTM and CDR2 ANQGSEA. The CDR3 has 14 amino acids. In DNA form, the CDR3 reads TGCAGTGCATCGAATCCTGGACAGTACCATGGCTACACCTTC. Residues: CSASNPGQYHGYTF.